The next 28 T cell receptor beta chains were all read from a single sample in a study of beta chain features in type 1 diabetes. Isolated RNA was reverse transcribed in full, so expressed TCRB transcripts were sequenced. Assay used: immunoSEQ multiplex PCR; TCRdb lists only in-frame clones, some missing. This table has more than 150,000 clones, 11% appearing once. The specimen was central memory CD4+ T cells from blood. All receptors come from a man aged 18 to 30 in good health.

The rearrangement joins TRBV5-6 to TRBJ2-5; 9 bases fit TRBD1. Per germline, CDR1 SGHDT and CDR2 YYEEEE. The CDR3 consists of 18 residues. V shed 0 bases and J 4 bases; nucleotides not matched to a gene: 13. The CDR3 nucleotides read TGTGCCAGCAGCTTGGGGACAGGGGCGTCCAAAAGGCGAGAGACCCAGTACTTC. It is translated as CASSLGTGASKRRETQYF.

This clone occurred many times. The rearrangement joins TRBV4-3 to TRBJ1-6, with a tentative D call TRBD1 (6 bases). CDR3 length: 15 amino acids. The germline V gene has CDR1 LGHNA and CDR2 YSLEER. V lost 0 bases and J lost 12, with 15 bases in between. This chain's CDR3 is CASSQEGNRVVPLHF. CDR3 nucleotide sequence: TGCGCCAGCAGCCAAGAGGGGAACAGGGTGGTACCCCTCCACTTT.

This clone was picked up a small number of times. The rearrangement joins TRBV7-3 to TRBJ2-5; no clear D gene. Germline V gene lookup returns CDR1 SGHTA and CDR2 FQGTGA. Between the trimmed V and J ends, which lost 5 bases and 7 bases, there was a span of 8 bases. CDR3 size: 11 residues. CDR3 nucleotide sequence: TGTGCCAGCAGCCTGACTCCGACCCAGTACTTC. Translation gives CASSLTPTQYF.

The chain has TRBV7-3 and TRBJ2-1, with 9 nucleotides matching TRBD2. V was clipped by 4 bases and J by 7 bases; unmatched bases: 14. Germline lookup yields CDR1 SGHTA and CDR2 FQGTGA. This CDR3 spans 17 amino acids. This chain's CDR3 is CASSSPGRREGGNEQFF. The CDR3 DNA reads TGTGCCAGCAGCTCCCCGGGGCGGCGGGAGGGTGGAAATGAGCAGTTCTTC.

This clone was seen a few times. The V call is TRBV9, the J call TRBJ2-3; D is possibly TRBD2 (5 bases). The CDR3 runs 14 residues. Trimming left V 4 bases short and J 0 bases short, with 9 bases between. Germline-derived CDR1 and CDR2 are SGDLS and YYNGEE. The chain's CDR3 is CASSLGASTDTQYF. The DNA of the CDR3 is TGTGCCAGCAGCCTGGGAGCCAGCACAGATACGCAGTATTTT.

The chain couples TRBV7-2 to TRBJ1-5; D may be TRBD1 (5 bases). Germline V gene sequence: CDR1 SGHTA, CDR2 FQGNSA. CDR3 length: 14 amino acids. V shed 6 bases and J shed 6 bases, with 15 bases lying between them. The CDR3 loop is CASRFQGPGQPQHF. For the CDR3, the DNA is TGTGCCAGCAGGTTCCAGGGCCCGGGTCAGCCCCAGCATTTT.

This clone was recorded a few times. The chain joins TRBV19 to TRBJ2-1, with D possibly TRBD1 on 7 matching bases. Trimming left V 5 bases short and J 6 bases short, with 20 bases between. The CDR3 spans 16 residues. CDR1 and CDR2 from the germline V gene are LNHDA and SQIVND (reference sequence). CDR3 sequence: CASSSQQGRLANEQFF. CDR3 bases: TGTGCCAGTAGTTCCCAACAGGGGAGGCTAGCCAATGAGCAGTTCTTC.

The chain combines TRBV18 with TRBJ2-7; no clear D. Germline CDR1 and CDR2: KGHSH and LQKENI. V was pared by 3 bases and J by 2 bases, with 11 bases between. The CDR3 extends over 14 amino acids. Here the CDR3 reads CASSPSTATYEQYF. The CDR3, as DNA: TGTGCCAGCTCACCCTCCACGGCAACCTACGAGCAGTACTTC.

This clone came up a few times. The J gene is TRBJ2-7, the V gene TRBV29-1; the match to TRBD1 covers 9 bases. Trimming cost V 3 bases and J 7 bases; bases outside gene matches: 7. CDR3 length: 13 amino acids. CDR1 and CDR2 (germline): SQVTM, ANQGSEA. CDR3 bases: TGCAGCGTTGACCCGACAGGGGGGAGGGAGCAGTACTTC. Its translation is CSVDPTGGREQYF.

This clone was detected a few times. The chain is built from TRBV7-9 and TRBJ2-1; D is possibly TRBD1 (5 bases). This CDR3 comprises 13 residues. V was trimmed by 4 bases and J by 8 bases, leaving 12 bases between them. Germline values: CDR1 SEHNR, CDR2 FQNEAQ (reference sequence). The CDR3 sequence is CASSSRDSYEQFF. Written as DNA, the CDR3 is TGTGCCAGCAGCTCACGAGACAGCTATGAGCAGTTCTTC.

This clone was seen ten or more times. The chain combines TRBV2 with TRBJ2-3, with D possibly matching TRBD1 (5 bases). The germline V gene has CDR1 SNHLY and CDR2 FYNNEI. This CDR3 contains 15 residues. Trimming cost V 5 bases and J 2 bases, with 14 bases left between them. The CDR3 coding sequence is TGTGCCAGCAGTCAAAGGACAACCTACACAGATACGCAGTATTTT. Encoded protein: CASSQRTTYTDTQYF.

This clone was found a few times. The CDR3 coding sequence is TGTGCCAGCAGTGGTAACAGGGTGGGAGGCTACACCTTC. Residues: CASSGNRVGGYTF. This sequence joins TRBV25-1 and TRBJ1-2, with D possibly TRBD1 on 6 matching bases. The germline V gene encodes CDR1 MGHDK and CDR2 SYGVNS. The length of the CDR3 is 13 residues. The V and J ends lost 4 bases and 8 bases respectively, with 14 bases between them.

This clone was seen only a few times. The chain joins TRBV19 to TRBJ2-5, with TRBD1 as a possible D gene (6 bases). CDR1 LNHDA and CDR2 SQIVND come from the germline V gene (reference sequence). CDR3 length: 14 amino acids. Trimming shortened V by 4 bases and J by 5 bases, and 14 bases separated the two germline ends. The CDR3, as DNA: TGTGCCAGTAGTAATAACGCCGGACAGGAGACCCAGTACTTC. As protein: CASSNNAGQETQYF.

The chain carries TRBV6-1 and TRBJ1-2, with D tentatively TRBD1 (5 bases). The V and J ends lost 7 bases and 0 bases respectively, with 15 bases between them. Germline values: CDR1 MNHNS, CDR2 SASEGT. The CDR3 consists of 15 residues. DNA of the CDR3: TGTGCCAGCACTCCGACAGCAATTACTAACTATGGCTACACCTTC. The encoded protein is CASTPTAITNYGYTF.

This clone has more than one count but fewer than ten. The chain uses TRBV9 and TRBJ2-1, with D possibly TRBD1 on 6 matching bases. The germline V gene encodes CDR1 SGDLS and CDR2 YYNGEE. The CDR3 contains 15 residues. Trimming left V 6 bases short and J 1 base short, with 14 bases between. Here the CDR3 reads CASTATGQSYNEQFF. CDR3 in DNA: TGTGCCAGCACGGCGACAGGACAGTCCTACAATGAGCAGTTCTTC.

The chain couples TRBV11-2 to TRBJ2-1; D perhaps matches TRBD2 (6 bases). This CDR3 is 12 amino acids long. Germline V CDR1 and CDR2: SGHAT, FQNNGV. Trimming took off 5 bases at V and 9 bases at J, with 11 bases between the two ends. DNA for the CDR3: TGTGCCAGCAGCCTAGCGACTACTGAGCAGTTCTTC. Translated: CASSLATTEQFF.

The rearrangement joins TRBV5-4 to TRBJ2-7; 8 nucleotides agree with TRBD1. This CDR3 is built from 15 residues. V was pared by 4 bases and J by 1 base, with 7 bases of the junction left unmatched. Germline assignment: CDR1 SGHNT and CDR2 YYREEE (reference sequence). The DNA for the CDR3 is TGTGCCAGCAGCCTCCCACGGGACAGGTCCTACGAGCAGTACTTC. Amino acids: CASSLPRDRSYEQYF.

There are a few counts of this clone. This sequence joins TRBV29-1 and TRBJ2-7; 8 bases match TRBD1. Per germline, CDR1 SQVTM and CDR2 ANQGSEA. V was clipped by 4 bases and J by 4 bases; unmatched bases: 9. CDR3 size: 14 residues. CDR3 in amino acids: CSVARGTGLYEQYF. The CDR3 DNA reads TGCAGCGTTGCCCGAGGGACAGGTCTATACGAGCAGTACTTC.

The chain recombines TRBV28 with TRBJ2-5; tentatively, D is TRBD2 (5 bases). V was trimmed by 7 bases and J by 4 bases, leaving 19 bases between them. The V gene's germline CDR1 is MDHEN and CDR2 SYDVKM. CDR3 length: 15 residues. This CDR3 is CASTTQRRKRETQYF. In nucleotides, the CDR3 is TGTGCCAGCACCACCCAGCGGCGGAAGAGAGAGACCCAGTACTTC.

The chain links TRBV29-1 to TRBJ2-1, with 8 bases fitting TRBD1. The CDR3 contains 13 residues. Germline V gene sequence: CDR1 SQVTM, CDR2 ANQGSEA. Trimming cost V 6 bases and J 8 bases; bases outside gene matches: 9. CDR3 loop: CSVEVTGDDEQFF. The CDR3 DNA is TGCAGCGTGGAGGTGACAGGGGACGATGAGCAGTTCTTC.

V is TRBV9 and J is TRBJ2-5; TRBD2 matches 13 bases. V shed 4 bases, J shed 2 bases, and the junction held 5 bases outside the gene matches. This CDR3 comprises 16 residues. Germline values: CDR1 SGDLS, CDR2 YYNGEE. The CDR3 nucleotides read TGTGCCAGCAGCCCTGGACTAGCGGGGGCTCAAGAGACCCAGTACTTC. Translation: CASSPGLAGAQETQYF.

The chain carries TRBV7-9 and TRBJ1-3; a possible D gene is TRBD1 (6 bases). The germline V gene has CDR1 SEHNR and CDR2 FQNEAQ (reference sequence). This CDR3 is 14 amino acids long. CDR3 in amino acids: CAFPQGSSGNTIYF. CDR3 sequence (DNA): TGTGCTTTTCCACAGGGAAGCTCTGGAAACACCATATATTTT.

This rearrangement joins TRBV7-8 to TRBJ2-3; the match to TRBD2 covers 8 bases. The CDR3 consists of 15 residues. Trimming at V came to 3 bases and at J to 3 bases, leaving 5 bases not matched to a gene. Germline CDR1 SGHVS, CDR2 FQNEAQ. The CDR3 loop is CASSFSGIRTDTQYF. The CDR3 nucleotides read TGTGCCAGCAGCTTTAGCGGGATTCGTACAGATACGCAGTATTTT.

This clone appeared a few times. The rearrangement uses TRBV7-2 and TRBJ2-7; TRBD1 is a possible D gene (5 bases). Germline CDR1 SGHTA, CDR2 FQGNSA. CDR3 length: 14 residues. Deletions cut 7 bases from V and 0 bases from J, with 13 bases between. CDR3 residues: CASTKGLISYEQYF. The CDR3 DNA follows: TGTGCCAGCACCAAGGGGCTTATCTCCTACGAGCAGTACTTC.

This clone was detected only a few times. The chain's CDR3 is CASSLEQGEQYF. The CDR3 DNA sequence: TGTGCCAGCAGCTTAGAACAGGGCGAGCAGTACTTC. The V call is TRBV11-2, the J call TRBJ2-7, with D perhaps TRBD1 (6 bases). With 0 bases removed from V and 6 bases from J, the gap between germline ends came to 6 bases. CDR3 size: 12 residues. Germline values: CDR1 SGHAT, CDR2 FQNNGV.

The chain has TRBV7-2 and TRBJ2-6; D possibly corresponds to TRBD1 (5 bases). The CDR3 extends over 15 amino acids. V was trimmed by 5 bases and J by 3 bases, leaving 11 bases between them. CDR1 SGHTA and CDR2 FQGNSA come from the germline V gene. The CDR3 loop reads CASSIQGYGANVLTF. In nucleotides, the CDR3 is TGTGCCAGCAGCATCCAGGGATATGGGGCCAACGTCCTGACTTTC. Variable domain in full (rest from reference TRBV7-2 and TRBJ2-6): GAGVSQSPSNKVTEKGKDVELRCDPISGHTALYWYRQSLGQGLEFLIYFQGNSAPDKSGLPSDRFSAERTGGSVSTLTIQRTQQEDSAVYLCASSIQGYGANVLTFGAGSRLTVL.

The CDR3 here is CASSHPRQGNNSPLHF. The CDR3, as DNA: TGCGCCAGCAGCCACCCACGACAGGGGAACAATTCACCCCTCCACTTT. The chain carries TRBV4-3 and TRBJ1-6, with 8 bases identical to TRBD1. The CDR3 is made up of 16 amino acids. With 3 bases clipped from V and 7 bases from J, the junction kept 8 bases outside the gene matches. Germline lookup yields CDR1 LGHNA and CDR2 YSLEER.

J is TRBJ2-7 and V is TRBV18; D is uncertain. The CDR3 loop spans 14 amino acids. Germline assignment: CDR1 KGHSH and CDR2 LQKENI. The V end lost 1 base, the J end lost 3 bases, and 10 bases lay between the germline ends. CDR3 sequence: CASSPREELYEQYF. The CDR3, as DNA: TGTGCCAGCTCACCACGCGAAGAACTCTACGAGCAGTACTTC.